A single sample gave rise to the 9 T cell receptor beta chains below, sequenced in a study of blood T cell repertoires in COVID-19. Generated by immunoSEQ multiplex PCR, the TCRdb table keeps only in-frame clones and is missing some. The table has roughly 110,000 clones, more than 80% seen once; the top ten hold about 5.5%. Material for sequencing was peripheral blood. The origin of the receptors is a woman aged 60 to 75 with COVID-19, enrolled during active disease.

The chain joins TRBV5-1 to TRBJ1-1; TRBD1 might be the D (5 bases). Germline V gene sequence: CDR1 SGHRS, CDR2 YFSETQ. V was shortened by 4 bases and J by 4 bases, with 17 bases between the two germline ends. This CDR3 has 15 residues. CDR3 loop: CASSAEGAVVTEAFF. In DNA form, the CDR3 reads TGCGCCAGCAGCGCGGAAGGGGCCGTGGTCACTGAAGCTTTCTTT.

CDR3 bases: TGTGCCAGCAGCTTAGGTCCAGCCGGGGGAAACACCATATATTTT. This gives the protein CASSLGPAGGNTIYF. The gene calls are TRBV7-6 and TRBJ1-3, with no clear D. The length of the CDR3 is 15 residues. Germline-derived CDR1 and CDR2 are SGHVS and FNYEAQ. V shed 1 base and J shed 4 bases, with 11 bases lying between them. Complete variable domain (other parts from reference TRBV7-6 and TRBJ1-3): GAGVSQSPRYKVTKRGQDVALRCDPISGHVSLYWYRQALGQGPEFLTYFNYEAQQDKSGLPNDRFSAERPEGSISTLTIQRTEQRDSAMYRCASSLGPAGGNTIYFGEGSWLTVV.

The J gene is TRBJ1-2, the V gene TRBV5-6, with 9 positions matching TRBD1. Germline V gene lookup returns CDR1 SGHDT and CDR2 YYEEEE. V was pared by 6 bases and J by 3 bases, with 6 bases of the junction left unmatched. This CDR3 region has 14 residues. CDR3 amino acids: CASNRDRAHYGYTF. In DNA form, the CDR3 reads TGTGCCAGCAACAGGGACAGGGCACACTATGGCTACACCTTC.

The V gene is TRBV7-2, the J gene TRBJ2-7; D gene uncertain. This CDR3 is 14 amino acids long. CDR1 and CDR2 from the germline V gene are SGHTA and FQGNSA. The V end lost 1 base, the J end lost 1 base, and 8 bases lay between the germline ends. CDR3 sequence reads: CASSLDGGSYEQYF. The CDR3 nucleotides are TGTGCCAGCAGCTTAGACGGCGGTTCCTACGAGCAGTACTTC.

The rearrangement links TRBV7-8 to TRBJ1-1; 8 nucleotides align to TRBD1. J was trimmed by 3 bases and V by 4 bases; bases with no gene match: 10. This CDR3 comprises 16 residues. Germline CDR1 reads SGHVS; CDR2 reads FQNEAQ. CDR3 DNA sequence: TGTGCCAGCAGCTCCCGCCCGGGGACAGGCGACACTGAAGCTTTCTTT. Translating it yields CASSSRPGTGDTEAFF.

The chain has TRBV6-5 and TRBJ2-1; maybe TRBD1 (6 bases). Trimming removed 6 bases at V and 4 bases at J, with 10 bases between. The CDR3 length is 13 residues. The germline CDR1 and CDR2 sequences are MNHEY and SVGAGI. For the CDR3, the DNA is TGTGCCAGCAGACAGACAGGATACAATGAGCAGTTCTTC. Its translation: CASRQTGYNEQFF.

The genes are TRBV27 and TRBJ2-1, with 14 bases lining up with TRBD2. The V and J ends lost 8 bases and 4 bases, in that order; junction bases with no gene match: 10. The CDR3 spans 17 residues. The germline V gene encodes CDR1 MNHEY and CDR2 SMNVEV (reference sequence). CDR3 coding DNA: TGTGCCAGCGCGACGGGGACTAGCGGGGGTATATACAATGAGCAGTTCTTC. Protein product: CASATGTSGGIYNEQFF.

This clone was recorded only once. CDR3 coding DNA: TGCGCCAGCACCACAGGGACCACATCTGGAAACACCATATATTTT. As protein: CASTTGTTSGNTIYF. The rearrangement joins TRBV5-1 to TRBJ1-3; the D gene is possibly TRBD1 (6 bases). Germline V gene lookup returns CDR1 SGHRS and CDR2 YFSETQ. This CDR3 is built from 15 residues. Deletions cut 6 bases from V and 1 base from J, with 14 bases between. Looking up the rest from reference TRBV5-1 and TRBJ1-3 gives the full variable domain: KAGVTQTPRYLIKTRGQQVTLSCSPISGHRSVSWYQQTPGQGLQFLFEYFSETQRNKGNFPGRFSGRQFSNSRSEMNVSTLELGDSALYLCASTTGTTSGNTIYFGEGSWLTVV.

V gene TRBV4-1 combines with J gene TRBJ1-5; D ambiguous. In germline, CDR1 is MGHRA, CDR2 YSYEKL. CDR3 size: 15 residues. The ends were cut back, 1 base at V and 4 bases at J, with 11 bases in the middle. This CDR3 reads CASSQGWGGNQPQHF. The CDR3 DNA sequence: TGCGCCAGCAGCCAAGGGTGGGGAGGGAATCAGCCCCAGCATTTT.